This TCR beta chain emerged from a study of shared clonotypes between healthy human individuals. Method: immunoSEQ multiplex PCR; TCRdb's copy keeps in-frame clones and lacks some. The sample has about 1.5 million clones; roughly 96% are singletons. The TCR originated in a man aged 25 to 40 in good health. The sample taken for sequencing was naive CD4+ T cells sorted from blood. As to subset: CD45RA+ positively selected.

CDR3 protein: CASKRDRKRDTSQETQYF. Here the CDR3 DNA reads TGTGCCAGCAAACGGGACAGAAAAAGGGACACTTCTCAAGAGACCCAGTACTTC. The V call is TRBV21-1, the J call TRBJ2-5; TRBD1 reflects the table's D call only, with no check against the DNA. TRBV21-1 is deemed a pseudogene. This CDR3 region has 18 residues.